The rows below give T cell receptor beta chains drawn from one sample of a study of blood T cell repertoires in COVID-19. Profiling relied on immunoSEQ multiplex PCR, and the TCRdb table lists in-frame clones only, not all of them. Among roughly 230,000 clones listed, 81% were seen once. The sample taken for sequencing was peripheral blood. These receptor sequences come from an elderly woman with acute or convalescent COVID-19. The CDR3 runs from the conserved cysteine through the conserved F or W. Each record gives: J gene, D gene, clone size, V gene, CDR3 protein, CDR3 DNA. A D gene is named only where the DNA matches it firmly. Size tells how often a clone was seen (once, few, many) or the class of an expanded clone, and some rows leave it out.

TRBJ2-7	-	-	TRBV6-5	CASLTEESYEQYF	TGTGCCAGTTTGACAGAAGAATCCTACGAGCAGTACTTC
TRBJ2-7	TRBD2	-	TRBV6-6	CASSNPIAGSYEQYF	TGTGCCAGCAGTAACCCCATAGCGGGCTCCTACGAGCAGTACTTC
TRBJ2-7	TRBD2	-	TRBV5-1	CASSLTSGGTEQYF	TGCGCCAGCAGCTTGACTAGCGGGGGGACCGAGCAGTACTTC
TRBJ2-2	-	-	TRBV5-1	CASSENLDTGELFF	TGCGCCAGCAGTGAGAACCTAGACACCGGGGAGCTGTTTTTT
TRBJ1-2	TRBD1	-	TRBV6-5	CASTTAGGYGYTF	TGTGCCAGTACAACCGCAGGGGGATATGGCTACACCTTC
TRBJ1-5	TRBD1	-	TRBV4-1	CASRQEGQQNQPQHF	TGCGCCAGCAGACAAGAGGGACAGCAGAATCAGCCCCAGCATTTT
TRBJ1-2	-	-	TRBV3-1/TRBV3-2	CASSQDDTVYGYTF	TGTGCCAGCAGCCAAGACGACACCGTCTATGGCTACACCTTC
TRBJ1-2	TRBD1	-	TRBV7-9	CASSLARDSTGYTF	TGTGCCAGCAGCTTAGCGAGGGACAGTACTGGCTACACCTTC
TRBJ1-6	-	-	TRBV6-5	CASSYSDSYNSPLHF	TGTGCCAGCAGTTACTCGGACAGTTATAATTCACCCCTCCACTTT
TRBJ1-1	TRBD1	-	TRBV5-1	CASRAGTGTNTEAFF	TGCGCCAGCAGGGCGGGGACAGGGACTAACACTGAAGCTTTCTTT
TRBJ2-3	-	-	TRBV27	CASSRPGGADTQYF	TGTGCCAGCAGTAGGCCCGGGGGAGCAGATACGCAGTATTTT
TRBJ1-2	-	-	TRBV6-5	CASSSRGGVNIYGYTF	TGTGCCAGCAGTTCCCGTGGGGGGGTTAATATCTATGGCTACACCTTC
TRBJ2-7	TRBD2	-	TRBV10-3	CAIREGGGRYEQYF	TGTGCCATCCGAGAAGGCGGGGGACGCTACGAGCAGTACTTC
TRBJ1-2	-	-	TRBV19	CASSIDLGYTF	TGTGCCAGTAGTATAGATCTGGGCTACACCTTC
TRBJ2-3	-	-	TRBV27	CASSLLATDTQYF	TGTGCCAGCAGTTTACTAGCGACAGATACGCAGTATTTT
TRBJ1-1	-	-	TRBV19	CASSIVDRKNTEAFF	TGTGCCAGTAGTATAGTCGACAGAAAGAACACTGAAGCTTTCTTT
TRBJ2-3	TRBD1	-	TRBV5-1	CASSLASGGGADTQYF	TGCGCCAGCAGCTTGGCCTCAGGGGGCGGCGCAGATACGCAGTATTTT
TRBJ1-2	-	-	TRBV4-1	CASSQVVQGNYGYTF	TGCGCCAGCAGCCAAGTCGTACAGGGTAACTATGGCTACACCTTC
TRBJ1-6	-	few	TRBV19	CASSIGTENSPLHF	TGTGCCAGTAGTATAGGGACAGAGAATTCACCCCTCCACTTT
TRBJ1-3	TRBD1	-	TRBV7-8	CASSLGQPSSGNTIYF	TGTGCCAGCAGCTTGGGACAGCCTAGCTCTGGAAACACCATATATTTT
TRBJ1-1	-	-	TRBV5-1	CASSEQLNTEAFF	TGCGCCAGCAGCGAACAATTGAACACTGAAGCTTTCTTT
TRBJ2-3	-	once	TRBV7-2	CASSLGGLQTARTDTQYF	TGTGCCAGCAGCTTAGGAGGGCTACAGACTGCGCGGACAGATACGCAGTATTTT
TRBJ1-1	-	once	TRBV3-1/TRBV3-2	CASSPEAGNTEAFF	TGTGCCAGCAGCCCCGAGGCCGGGAACACTGAAGCTTTCTTT
TRBJ1-1	-	few	TRBV11-2	CASSLGTNTEAFF	TGTGCCAGCAGCTTGGGGACAAACACTGAAGCTTTCTTT
TRBJ2-1	-	-	TRBV5-5	CASRNTGTDEQFF	TGTGCCAGCAGAAATACAGGGACCGATGAGCAGTTCTTC
TRBJ1-2	-	-	TRBV25-1	CASSVGQIYGYTF	TGTGCCAGCAGTGTCGGACAGATCTATGGCTACACCTTC
TRBJ2-5	TRBD2	-	TRBV9	CASSVAAGKQETQYF	TGTGCCAGCAGCGTAGCAGCGGGAAAACAAGAGACCCAGTACTTC
TRBJ1-4	-	-	TRBV7-2	CTSSLDPATNEKLFF	TGTACCAGCAGCTTAGATCCTGCAACTAATGAAAAACTGTTTTTT
TRBJ2-7	-	few	TRBV28	CASLGAAYEQYF	TGTGCCAGCCTTGGGGCAGCTTACGAGCAGTACTTC
TRBJ1-2	TRBD1	-	TRBV7-9	CASSYVPTGNGYTF	TGTGCCAGCAGCTATGTCCCGACAGGGAATGGCTACACCTTC
TRBJ1-3	-	-	TRBV19	CAVSNGISGNTIYF	TGTGCCGTCTCCAACGGGATCTCTGGAAACACCATATATTTT
TRBJ2-7	TRBD2	once	TRBV3-1/TRBV3-2	CASSQITRTSGIGGYEQYF	TGTGCCAGCAGCCAAATCACTCGGACTAGCGGGATAGGGGGCTACGAGCAGTACTTC